Listed below are T cell receptor beta chains from one sample, sequenced in a study of cytomegalovirus exposure and HLA in healthy donors. Assay used: immunoSEQ multiplex PCR; TCRdb lists only in-frame clones, some missing. Of more than 150,000 clones in the sample, 82% are singletons; the top ten hold around 6.6%. The specimen sequenced was PBMCs. The receptors derive from a woman in her forties or fifties in good health and CMV-seropositive. CDR3s include the opening cysteine and the closing phenylalanine or tryptophan. Each record gives: J gene, V gene, D gene, clone size, CDR3 protein, CDR3 DNA. D genes are given only for firm matches. Clone sizes are given selectively: once, few, many, or a class where the clone is expanded.

>TRBJ1-1|TRBV5-1|.|.
CASSWGQRVRDTEAFF
TGCGCCAGCAGCTGGGGGCAAAGGGTAAGGGACACTGAAGCTTTCTTT
>TRBJ1-2|TRBV7-2|.|.
CASSLATTGASYGYTF
TGTGCCAGCAGCTTAGCGACCACAGGTGCTTCTTATGGCTACACCTTC
>TRBJ2-7|TRBV25-1|TRBD2|.
CASSDIAGPSYEQYF
TGTGCCAGCAGTGACATAGCGGGACCATCCTACGAGCAGTACTTC
>TRBJ1-6|TRBV7-8|TRBD1|.
CASSFDRGQLSPLHF
TGTGCCAGCAGCTTTGACAGGGGGCAACTGTCACCCCTCCACTTT
>TRBJ1-1|TRBV7-9|TRBD1|.
CASNLGQGTEAFF
TGTGCCAGCAACCTAGGACAGGGCACTGAAGCTTTCTTT
>TRBJ1-1|TRBV10-2|.|.
CASSEPLGQGKNTEAFF
TGCGCCAGCAGTGAGCCGCTCGGGCAGGGAAAGAACACTGAAGCTTTCTTT
>TRBJ2-2|TRBV5-1|TRBD1|.
CASSFTGVTGELFF
TGCGCCAGCAGCTTTACAGGGGTAACCGGGGAGCTGTTTTTT
>TRBJ1-1|TRBV6-5|TRBD1|.
CASSPRTGGTGEAFF
TGTGCCAGCAGTCCGAGGACAGGGGGGACGGGTGAAGCTTTCTTT
>TRBJ2-7|TRBV28|.|.
CASSRTRPPEQYF
TGTGCCAGCAGTCGGACAAGGCCACCCGAGCAGTACTTC
>TRBJ2-1|TRBV27|TRBD2|.
CASSLFSLGGNEQFF
TGTGCCAGCAGTTTATTTAGCCTGGGGGGGAATGAGCAGTTCTTC
>TRBJ1-5|TRBV11-1|.|.
CASSPAGNQPQHF
TGTGCCAGCAGCCCCGCGGGGAATCAGCCCCAGCATTTT
>TRBJ2-3|TRBV4-1|.|few
CASSQNWGGRDTQYF
TGCGCCAGCAGCCAGAACTGGGGGGGCCGAGATACGCAGTATTTT
>TRBJ2-4|TRBV6-5|TRBD1|.
CASRSQGVGKNIQYF
TGTGCCAGCAGGTCCCAGGGGGTAGGCAAAAACATTCAGTACTTC
>TRBJ1-2|TRBV2|.|.
CASSLLSTAAVSTF
TGTGCCAGCAGTCTACTATCTACAGCGGCCGTAAGCACCTTC
>TRBJ1-4|TRBV5-1|TRBD1|few
CASGRGQDGEKLFF
TGCGCCAGCGGCAGGGGGCAGGACGGTGAAAAACTGTTTTTT
>TRBJ2-7|TRBV5-4|TRBD1|.
CASSAKQGAREQYF
TGTGCCAGCAGCGCAAAACAGGGGGCGCGCGAGCAGTACTTC
>TRBJ2-3|TRBV2|.|.
CASSVSGTSTDTQYF
TGTGCCAGCAGTGTGTCAGGAACAAGCACAGATACGCAGTATTTT
>TRBJ2-2|TRBV4-3|.|.
CASSQDRRGGRWELFF
TGCGCCAGCAGCCAAGATAGGAGGGGGGGCCGATGGGAGCTGTTTTTT
>TRBJ2-4|TRBV27|.|.
CASKRGGAKNIQYF
TGTGCCAGCAAACGAGGGGGAGCCAAAAACATTCAGTACTTC
>TRBJ2-1|TRBV25-1|TRBD2|.
CASSAGLASDNEQFF
TGTGCCAGCAGTGCGGGACTAGCGTCCGATAATGAGCAGTTCTTC
>TRBJ1-5|TRBV7-2|.|.
CASSLGHRSGHPQHF
TGTGCCAGCAGCTTAGGGCACAGGAGTGGGCATCCCCAGCATTTT
>TRBJ2-7|TRBV6-6|TRBD1|.
CASASGQGVREQYF
TGTGCCAGCGCTTCGGGACAGGGAGTCCGCGAGCAGTACTTC
>TRBJ2-2|TRBV10-1|TRBD1|.
CASSRDSGTGELFF
TGCGCCAGCAGCCGGGACAGTGGCACCGGGGAGCTGTTTTTT
>TRBJ2-3|TRBV12-5|.|.
CASGPGDTQYF
TGTGCTAGTGGCCCGGGGGATACGCAGTATTTT
>TRBJ2-3|TRBV29-1|.|.
CSVEPRQYSTDTQYF
TGCAGCGTTGAACCTAGACAGTATAGCACAGATACGCAGTATTTT
>TRBJ1-2|TRBV4-3|.|.
CASSQDRGDRWNYGYTF
TGCGCCAGCAGCCAAGATCGTGGCGACAGATGGAACTATGGCTACACCTTC
>TRBJ1-3|TRBV28|.|.
CASSLFSLSGNTIYF
TGTGCCAGCAGTTTATTCAGTCTCTCTGGAAACACCATATATTTT
>TRBJ2-3|TRBV6-6|TRBD2|.
CASGTSGGAGDTQYF
TGTGCCAGCGGGACTAGCGGGGGGGCAGGGGATACGCAGTATTTT
>TRBJ2-3|TRBV9|TRBD2|.
CASSPSGGASDTQYF
TGTGCCAGCAGCCCTAGCGGGGGGGCCTCAGATACGCAGTATTTT
>TRBJ2-7|TRBV2|TRBD1|.
CASRTPWDRAHEQYF
TGTGCCAGCAGGACGCCCTGGGACAGGGCCCACGAGCAGTACTTC
>TRBJ2-7|TRBV7-2|TRBD2|few
CASSLSGGASYEQYF
TGTGCCAGCAGCCTTAGCGGGGGGGCGTCCTACGAGCAGTACTTC
>TRBJ1-6|TRBV5-6|.|.
CASSLAGAGPPLHF
TGTGCCAGCAGCTTGGCTGGGGCTGGTCCACCCCTCCACTTT